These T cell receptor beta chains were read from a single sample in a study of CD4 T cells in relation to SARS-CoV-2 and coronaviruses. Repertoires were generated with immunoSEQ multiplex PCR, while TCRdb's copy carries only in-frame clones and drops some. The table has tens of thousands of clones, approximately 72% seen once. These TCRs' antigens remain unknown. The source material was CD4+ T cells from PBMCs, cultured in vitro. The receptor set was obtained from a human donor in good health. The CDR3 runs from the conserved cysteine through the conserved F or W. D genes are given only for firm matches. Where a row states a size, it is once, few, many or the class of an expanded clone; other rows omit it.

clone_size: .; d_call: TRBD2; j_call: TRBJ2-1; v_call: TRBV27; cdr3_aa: CASSPGTSGRNEQFF; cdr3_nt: TGTGCCAGCAGTCCGGGGACTAGCGGGAGGAATGAGCAGTTCTTC
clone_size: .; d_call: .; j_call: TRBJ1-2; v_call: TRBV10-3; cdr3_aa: CAITGGTHGYTF; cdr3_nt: TGTGCCATCACGGGCGGCACCCATGGCTACACCTTC
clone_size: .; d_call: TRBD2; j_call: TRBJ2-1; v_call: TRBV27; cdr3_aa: CASSLWTGGGHYEQFF; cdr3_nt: TGTGCCAGCAGTTTATGGACGGGAGGCGGCCACTATGAGCAGTTCTTC
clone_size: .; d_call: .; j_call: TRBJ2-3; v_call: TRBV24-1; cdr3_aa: CATSSWEQADTQYF; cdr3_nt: TGTGCCACCAGTTCCTGGGAGCAGGCAGATACGCAGTATTTT
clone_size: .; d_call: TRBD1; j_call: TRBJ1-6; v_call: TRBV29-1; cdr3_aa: CSVGQGDGSPLHF; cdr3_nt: TGCAGCGTCGGACAGGGGGACGGTTCACCCCTCCACTTT
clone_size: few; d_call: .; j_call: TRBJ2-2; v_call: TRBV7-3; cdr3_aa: CASSGSGATGELFF; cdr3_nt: TGTGCCAGCAGCGGGTCGGGAGCGACCGGGGAGCTGTTTTTT
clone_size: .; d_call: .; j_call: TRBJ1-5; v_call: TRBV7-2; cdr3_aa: CASSLFGSHQPQHF; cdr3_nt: TGTGCCAGCAGCTTATTCGGCAGCCATCAGCCCCAGCATTTT
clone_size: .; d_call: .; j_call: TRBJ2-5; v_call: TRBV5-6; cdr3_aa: CASSFTSPAETQYF; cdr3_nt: TGTGCCAGCAGCTTTACTAGTCCGGCGGAGACCCAGTACTTC
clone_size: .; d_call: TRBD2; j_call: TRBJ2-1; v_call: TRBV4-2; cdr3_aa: CASSPIAGGGNEQFF; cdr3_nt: TGTGCCAGCAGCCCCATAGCGGGAGGGGGCAATGAGCAGTTCTTC
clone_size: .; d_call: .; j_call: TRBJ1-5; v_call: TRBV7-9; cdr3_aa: CASSLAGYQPQHF; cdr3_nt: TGTGCCAGCAGCTTAGCGGGGTATCAGCCCCAGCATTTT
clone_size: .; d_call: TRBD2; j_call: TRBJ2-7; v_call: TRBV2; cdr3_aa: CAITGLAGSEQYF; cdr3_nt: TGTGCCATCACGGGACTAGCGGGTTCCGAGCAGTACTTC
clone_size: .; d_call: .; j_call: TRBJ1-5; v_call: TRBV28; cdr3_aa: CASSFDSNQPQHF; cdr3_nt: TGTGCCAGCAGTTTTGATAGCAATCAGCCCCAGCATTTT
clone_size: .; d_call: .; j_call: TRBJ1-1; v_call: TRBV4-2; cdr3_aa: CASSQGATEVETEAFF; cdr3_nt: TGTGCCAGCAGCCAAGGGGCCACCGAAGTGGAGACTGAAGCTTTCTTT
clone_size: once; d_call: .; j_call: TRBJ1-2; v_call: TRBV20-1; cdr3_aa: CSASEGAAGGYTF; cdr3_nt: TGCAGTGCTAGTGAGGGAGCCGCGGGTGGCTACACCTTC
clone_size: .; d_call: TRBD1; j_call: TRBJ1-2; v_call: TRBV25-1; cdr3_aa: CASSEGGTGGPYGYTF; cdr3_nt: TGTGCCAGCAGTGAAGGCGGGACAGGGGGCCCCTATGGCTACACCTTC
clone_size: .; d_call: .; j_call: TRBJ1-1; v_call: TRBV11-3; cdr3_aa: CASSFGNTEAFF; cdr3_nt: TGTGCCAGCAGCTTCGGGAACACTGAAGCTTTCTTT
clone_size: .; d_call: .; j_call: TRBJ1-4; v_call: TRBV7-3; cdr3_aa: CASREGVATNEKLFF; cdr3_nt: TGTGCCAGCAGGGAGGGGGTAGCAACTAATGAAAAACTGTTTTTT
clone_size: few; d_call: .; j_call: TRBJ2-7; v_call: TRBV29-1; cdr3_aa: CSVTSSYEQYF; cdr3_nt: TGCAGCGTTACCAGTTCCTACGAGCAGTACTTC
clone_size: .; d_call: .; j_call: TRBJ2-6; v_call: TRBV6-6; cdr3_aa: CAGGGIVSGANVLTF; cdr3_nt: TGTGCCGGAGGAGGCATTGTCTCTGGGGCCAACGTCCTGACTTTC
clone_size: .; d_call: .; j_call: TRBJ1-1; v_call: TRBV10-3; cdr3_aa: CAILTNTEAFF; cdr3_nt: TGTGCCATCTTGACGAACACTGAAGCTTTCTTT
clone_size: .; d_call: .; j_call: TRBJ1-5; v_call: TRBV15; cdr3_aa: CATSIQGSLQPQHF; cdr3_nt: TGTGCCACCAGCATACAGGGTTCATTGCAGCCCCAGCATTTT
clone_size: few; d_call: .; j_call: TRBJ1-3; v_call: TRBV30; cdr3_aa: CAYTGSGNTIYF; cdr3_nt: TGTGCTTACACAGGGTCTGGAAACACCATATATTTT
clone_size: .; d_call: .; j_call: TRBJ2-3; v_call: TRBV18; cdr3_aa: CASSLGLVISDTQYF; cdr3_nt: TGTGCCAGCTCACTGGGCTTAGTAATCTCAGATACGCAGTATTTT
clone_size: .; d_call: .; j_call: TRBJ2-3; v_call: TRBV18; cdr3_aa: CASSPRDTQYF; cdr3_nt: TGTGCCAGCTCACCCCGGGATACGCAGTATTTT
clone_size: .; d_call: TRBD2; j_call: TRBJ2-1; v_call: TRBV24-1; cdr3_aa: CATSARRDYYNEQFF; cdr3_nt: TGTGCCACCAGTGCGAGACGGGACTACTACAATGAGCAGTTCTTC
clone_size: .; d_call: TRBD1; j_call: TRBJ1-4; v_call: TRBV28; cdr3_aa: CASSTGQGAGEKLFF; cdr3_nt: TGTGCCAGCAGTACCGGACAGGGGGCCGGGGAAAAACTGTTTTTT
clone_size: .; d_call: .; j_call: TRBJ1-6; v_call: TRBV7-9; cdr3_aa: CASSLGSGGNSPLHF; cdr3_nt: TGTGCCAGCAGCTTAGGTTCGGGGGGGAATTCACCCCTCCACTTT